What follows describes a single TCR beta chain. In the study's own analysis: Researchers report that nucleated cell counts were estimated from reference gene primer amplification. Libraries were prepared by immunoSEQ multiplex PCR; TCRdb keeps only in-frame clonotypes and omits some of them. The V and J calls and clone size are taken from that table; D and trimming were inferred from the DNA. The data hold some 190,000 clones, with 88% observed a single time. The data derive from a study of blood T cell repertoires in COVID-19. Study in general: Material from acute and convalescent COVID-19 was sourced from the United States, Italy and Spain. Sample material is recorded as cDNA or gDNA derived from T cells, B-cell-depleted T cells, or PBMCs.

The receptor comes from a human donor in a cohort sampled during active COVID-19. Input material: peripheral blood.

The CDR3 spells CASSKTGTANTGELFF. The DNA for the CDR3 is TGTGCCAGCAGCAAAACCGGGACAGCGAACACCGGGGAGCTGTTTTTT. The chain recombines TRBV5-8 with TRBJ2-2, with 7 bases lining up with TRBD1. Germline CDR1 is SGHTS and CDR2 is YDEGEE. The CDR3 is 16 residues long. Losses at the gene ends were 4 bases for V and 0 bases for J; bases not matched to a gene: 6.